The following is a T cell receptor beta chain sequence with its context. As yet, its antigen is unknown. The data stem from a study of cytomegalovirus exposure and HLA in healthy donors. Generated by immunoSEQ multiplex PCR, the TCRdb table keeps only in-frame clones and is missing some. The repertoire includes 130,000 to 150,000 clones, roughly nine tenths of them detected once, and about 2.7% sits in the top ten. Study findings and constraints: As was reported, the classifier diagnosed cytomegalovirus status with high specificity and sensitivity. According to the study, approximately 150 TCR beta chains were cytomegalovirus-associated.

The CDR3 is made up of 19 amino acids. Germline CDR1 is MDHEN and CDR2 is SYDVKM. Germline trimming cut 7 bases from V and 7 bases from J; bases unmatched to any gene: 25. The TCR was taken from a man younger than 35 in good health and CMV-seronegative. Sequencing was done on a sample of PBMCs. The rearrangement links TRBV28 to TRBJ2-7; TRBD1 agrees at 10 bases. CDR3 coding DNA: TGTGCCAGCACCCACCCCCCCGGGACAGGGGCCCCCGGTGGTGGGGAGCAGTACTTC. It encodes CASTHPPGTGAPGGGEQYF.